Sequencing of this T cell receptor beta chain was carried out in a study of blood T cell repertoires in COVID-19. The method was immunoSEQ multiplex PCR; TCRdb's version includes in-frame clones alone and lacks a portion of them. Here the sample spans roughly 250,000 clones, roughly nine tenths being singletons. The V gene end was trimmed by 3 bases and the J gene end by 5 bases; junction bases not matched to a gene: 0. From germline, CDR1 is SGHTA and CDR2 FQGNSA. The length of the CDR3 is 12 residues. Sequencing was performed on peripheral blood. The clonotype was recovered from a woman aged 25-40 years with COVID-19, enrolled during active disease. The chain recombines TRBV7-2 with TRBJ2-5, with 7 nucleotides matching TRBD1. CDR3 loop: CASSFRGETQYF. The CDR3 DNA is TGTGCCAGCAGCTTCAGGGGGGAGACCCAGTACTTC.